A single T cell receptor beta chain is shown here with its context. Its target is unknown. Pooling of second doses given at about 4 or about 12 weeks was done. The data belong to a study of T cell responses to AZD1222 COVID-19 vaccine. Sequenced by immunoSEQ multiplex PCR; TCRdb stores in-frame clones only, minus some. The sample consists of 150,000 to 250,000 clones, just over 90% of them appearing once. General observations from the study: Nearly half of spike-specific TCRs reportedly go after variant regions that carry no mutations. The study found vaccine-associated CD4 TCRs spanning spike, dominant at 160-218 and 743-854. No day 14 peak samples; only post-peak repertoires were characterized.

The V end was cut by 3 bases, the J end by 6 bases, with 15 bases between. Germline CDR1 is SGDLS and CDR2 is YYNGEE. The CDR3 is 15 residues long. This rearrangement joins TRBV9 to TRBJ2-2, with D possibly TRBD2 on 6 matching bases. The source was peripheral blood, collected 28 days after the second AZD1222 dose. This clonotype originated in an adult who received the AZD1222 COVID-19 vaccine. The DNA for the CDR3 is TGTGCCAGCAGCGGGGCGGGATCACTGCCCGGGGAGCTGTTTTTT. Its protein product is CASSGAGSLPGELFF. Full variable domain (remainder filled in from reference TRBV9 and TRBJ2-2): DSGVTQTPKHLITATGQRVTLRCSPRSGDLSVYWYQQSLDQGLQFLIQYYNGEERAKGNILERFSAQQFPDLHSELNLSSLELGDSALYFCASSGAGSLPGELFFGEGSRLTVL.